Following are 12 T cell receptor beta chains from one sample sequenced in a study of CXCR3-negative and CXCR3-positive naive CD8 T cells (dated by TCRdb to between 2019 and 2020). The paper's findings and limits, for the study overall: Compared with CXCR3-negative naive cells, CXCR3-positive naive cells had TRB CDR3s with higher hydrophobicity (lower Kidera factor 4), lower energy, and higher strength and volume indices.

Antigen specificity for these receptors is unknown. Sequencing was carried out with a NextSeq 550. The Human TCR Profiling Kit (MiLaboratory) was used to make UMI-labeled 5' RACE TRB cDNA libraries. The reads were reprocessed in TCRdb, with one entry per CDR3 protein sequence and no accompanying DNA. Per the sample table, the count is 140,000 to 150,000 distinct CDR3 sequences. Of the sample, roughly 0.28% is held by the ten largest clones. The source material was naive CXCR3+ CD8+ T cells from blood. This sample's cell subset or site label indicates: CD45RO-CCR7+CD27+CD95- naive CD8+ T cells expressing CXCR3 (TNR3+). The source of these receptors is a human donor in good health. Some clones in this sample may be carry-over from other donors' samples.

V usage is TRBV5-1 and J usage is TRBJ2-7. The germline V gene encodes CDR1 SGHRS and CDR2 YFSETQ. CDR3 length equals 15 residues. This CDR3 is CASSFDRGLTYEQYF.

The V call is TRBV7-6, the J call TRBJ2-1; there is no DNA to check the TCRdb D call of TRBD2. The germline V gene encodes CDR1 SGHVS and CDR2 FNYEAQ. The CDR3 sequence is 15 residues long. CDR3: CASSLWAGGYNEQFF.

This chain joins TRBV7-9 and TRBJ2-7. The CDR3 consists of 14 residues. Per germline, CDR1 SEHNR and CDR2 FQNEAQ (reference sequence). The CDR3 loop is CASSSEEPSYEQYF.

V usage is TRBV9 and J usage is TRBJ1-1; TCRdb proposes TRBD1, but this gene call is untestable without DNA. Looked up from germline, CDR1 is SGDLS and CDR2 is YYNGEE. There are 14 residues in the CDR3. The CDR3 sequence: CASSVDREVTEAFF.

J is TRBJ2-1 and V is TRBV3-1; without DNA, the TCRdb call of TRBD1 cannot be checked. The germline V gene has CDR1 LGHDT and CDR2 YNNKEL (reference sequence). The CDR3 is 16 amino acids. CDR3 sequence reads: CASSQESRLAGPGQFF.

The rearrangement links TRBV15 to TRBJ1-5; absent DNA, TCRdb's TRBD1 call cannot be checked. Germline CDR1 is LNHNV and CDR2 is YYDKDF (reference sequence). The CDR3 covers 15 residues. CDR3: CATSTSSRQVWPQHF.

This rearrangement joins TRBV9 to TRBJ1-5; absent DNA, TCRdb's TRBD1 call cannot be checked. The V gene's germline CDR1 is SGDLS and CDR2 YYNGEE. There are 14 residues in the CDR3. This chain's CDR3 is CASSSRDTPQPQHF.

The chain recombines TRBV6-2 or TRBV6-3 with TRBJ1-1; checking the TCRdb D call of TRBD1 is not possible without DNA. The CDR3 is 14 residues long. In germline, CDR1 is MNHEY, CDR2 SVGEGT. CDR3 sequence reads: CASLDRLTEIEAFF.

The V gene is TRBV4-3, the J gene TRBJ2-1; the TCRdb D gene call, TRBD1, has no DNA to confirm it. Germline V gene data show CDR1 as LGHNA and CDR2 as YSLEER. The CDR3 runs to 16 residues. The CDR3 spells CASSQGYGGLYNEQFF.

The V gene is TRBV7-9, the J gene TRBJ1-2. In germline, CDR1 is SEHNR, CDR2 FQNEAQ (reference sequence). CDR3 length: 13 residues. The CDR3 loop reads CASSQDGNYGYTF.

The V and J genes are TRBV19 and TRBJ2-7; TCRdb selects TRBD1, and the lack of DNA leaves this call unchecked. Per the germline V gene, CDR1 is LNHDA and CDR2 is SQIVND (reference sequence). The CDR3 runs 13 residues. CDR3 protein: CASSGPDSYEQYF.

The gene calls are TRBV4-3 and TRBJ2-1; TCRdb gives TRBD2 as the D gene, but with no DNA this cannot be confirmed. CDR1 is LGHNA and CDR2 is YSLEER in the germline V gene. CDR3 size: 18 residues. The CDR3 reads CASSSLGLSGGPYNEQFF.